This TCR beta chain was obtained from a study of T-cell memory formation after mild COVID-19. TCRdb called the 5' RACE reads again in MiXCR, with one record for every CDR3 protein. The data contain roughly 200,000 distinct CDR3 sequences, roughly 17% of them singletons. This CDR3 region has 16 residues. Germline assignment: CDR1 DFQATT and CDR2 SNEGSKA (reference sequence). Trimming took 6 bases from V and 4 from J; bases not matched to a gene: 12. This clonotype was recorded many times. The sequencing sample was made of PBMCs or a T cell subset sorted from them (not recorded which). The receptor's source is an adult woman who had mild COVID-19 (a few samples of this study predate the infection). Cell type and time point are not known. The rearrangement uses TRBV20-1 and TRBJ2-1, with 10 bases identical to TRBD2. The CDR3, as DNA: TGCAGTGCCAAAAGCAGCGGGAGGGCTTCATACAATGAGCAGTTCTTC. Translation: CSAKSSGRASYNEQFF.